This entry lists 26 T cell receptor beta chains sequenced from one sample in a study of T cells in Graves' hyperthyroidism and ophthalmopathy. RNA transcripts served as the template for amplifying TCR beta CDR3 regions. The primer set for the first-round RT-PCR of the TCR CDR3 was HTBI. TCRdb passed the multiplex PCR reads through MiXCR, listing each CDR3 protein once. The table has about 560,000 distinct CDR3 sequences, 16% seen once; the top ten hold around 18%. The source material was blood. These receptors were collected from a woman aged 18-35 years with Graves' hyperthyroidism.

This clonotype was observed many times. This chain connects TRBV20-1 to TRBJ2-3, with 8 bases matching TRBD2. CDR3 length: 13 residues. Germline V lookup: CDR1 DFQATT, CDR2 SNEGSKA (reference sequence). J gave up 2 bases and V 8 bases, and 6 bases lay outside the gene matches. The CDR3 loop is CSPSGGLTDTQYF. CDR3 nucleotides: TGCAGTCCGAGCGGGGGACTCACAGATACGCAGTATTTT.

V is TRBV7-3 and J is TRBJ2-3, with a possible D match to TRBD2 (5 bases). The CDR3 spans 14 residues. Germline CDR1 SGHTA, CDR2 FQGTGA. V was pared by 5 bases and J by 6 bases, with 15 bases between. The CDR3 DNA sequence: TGTGCCAGCAGCGGCGTATTTGGCGGGGATACGCAGTATTTT. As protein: CASSGVFGGDTQYF.

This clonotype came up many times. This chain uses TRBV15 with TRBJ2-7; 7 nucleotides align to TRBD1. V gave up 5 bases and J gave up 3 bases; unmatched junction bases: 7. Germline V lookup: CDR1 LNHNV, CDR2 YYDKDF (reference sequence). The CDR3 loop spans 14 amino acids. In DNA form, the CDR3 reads TGTGCCACCAGCGACCGGGACAGATTCTACGAGCAGTACTTC. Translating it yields CATSDRDRFYEQYF.

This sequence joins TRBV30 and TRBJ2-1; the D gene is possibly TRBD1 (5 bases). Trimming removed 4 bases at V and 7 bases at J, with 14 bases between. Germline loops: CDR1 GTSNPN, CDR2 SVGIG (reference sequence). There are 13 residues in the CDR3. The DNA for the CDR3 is TGTGCCTGGACTAGGGGCAGTCTGAATGAGCAGTTCTTC. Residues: CAWTRGSLNEQFF.

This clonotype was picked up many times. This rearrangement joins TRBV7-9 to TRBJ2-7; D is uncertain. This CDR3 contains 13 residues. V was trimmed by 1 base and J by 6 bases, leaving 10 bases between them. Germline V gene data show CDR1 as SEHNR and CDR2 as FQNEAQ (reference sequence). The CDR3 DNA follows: TGTGCCAGCAGCTTAGAAGAACGTATCGAGCAGTACTTC. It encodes CASSLEERIEQYF. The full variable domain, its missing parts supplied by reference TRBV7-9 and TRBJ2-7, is DTGVSQNPRHKITKRGQNVTFRCDPISEHNRLYWYRQTLGQGPEFLTYFQNEAQLEKSRLLSDRFSAERPKGSFSTLEIQRTEQGDSAMYLCASSLEERIEQYFGPGTRLTVT.

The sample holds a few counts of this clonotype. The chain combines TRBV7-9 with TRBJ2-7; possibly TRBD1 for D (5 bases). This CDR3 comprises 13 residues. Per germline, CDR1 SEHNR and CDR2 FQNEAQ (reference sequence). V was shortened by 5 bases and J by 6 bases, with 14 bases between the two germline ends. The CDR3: CASSLRVVGEQYF. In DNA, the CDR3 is TGTGCCAGCAGCCTCAGGGTGGTTGGCGAGCAGTACTTC.

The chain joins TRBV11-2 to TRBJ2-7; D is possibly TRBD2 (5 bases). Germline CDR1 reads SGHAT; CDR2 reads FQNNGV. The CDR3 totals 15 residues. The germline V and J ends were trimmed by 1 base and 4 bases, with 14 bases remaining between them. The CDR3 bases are TGTGCCAGCAGCTTAGCCGCCTCATCGGGGTACGAGCAGTACTTC. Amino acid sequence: CASSLAASSGYEQYF. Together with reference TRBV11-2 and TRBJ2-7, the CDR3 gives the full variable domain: EAGVAQSPRYKIIEKRQSVAFWCNPISGHATLYWYQQILGQGPKLLIQFQNNGVVDDSQLPKDRFSAERLKGVDSTLKIQPAKLEDSAVYLCASSLAASSGYEQYFGPGTRLTVT.

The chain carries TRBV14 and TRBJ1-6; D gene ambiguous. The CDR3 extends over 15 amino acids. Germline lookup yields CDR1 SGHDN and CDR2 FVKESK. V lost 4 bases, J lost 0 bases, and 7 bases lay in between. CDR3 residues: CASSPARSYNSPLHF. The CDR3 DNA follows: TGTGCCAGCAGCCCAGCCCGCTCCTATAATTCACCCCTCCACTTT.

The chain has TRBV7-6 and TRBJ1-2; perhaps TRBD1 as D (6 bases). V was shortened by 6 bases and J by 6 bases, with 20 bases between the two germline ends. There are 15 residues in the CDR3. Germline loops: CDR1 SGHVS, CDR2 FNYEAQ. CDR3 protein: CASSLGGSESHGYTF. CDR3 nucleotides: TGTGCCAGCAGTCTTGGGGGCTCCGAATCCCATGGCTACACCTTC.

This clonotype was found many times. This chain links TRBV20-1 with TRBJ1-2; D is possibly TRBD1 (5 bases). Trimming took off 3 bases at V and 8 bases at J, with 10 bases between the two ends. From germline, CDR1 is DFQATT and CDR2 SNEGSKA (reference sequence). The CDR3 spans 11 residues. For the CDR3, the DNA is TGCAGTGCTAGCGGGGACGGAGGCTACACCTTC. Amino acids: CSASGDGGYTF.

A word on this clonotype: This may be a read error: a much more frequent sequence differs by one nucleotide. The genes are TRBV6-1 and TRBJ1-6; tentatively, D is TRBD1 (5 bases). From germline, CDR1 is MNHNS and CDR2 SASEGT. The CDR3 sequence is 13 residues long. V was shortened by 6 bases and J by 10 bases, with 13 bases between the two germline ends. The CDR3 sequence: CASRGQGESPLHF. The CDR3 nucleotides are TGTGCCAGCAGGGGCCAAGGGGAATCACCCCTCCACTTT.

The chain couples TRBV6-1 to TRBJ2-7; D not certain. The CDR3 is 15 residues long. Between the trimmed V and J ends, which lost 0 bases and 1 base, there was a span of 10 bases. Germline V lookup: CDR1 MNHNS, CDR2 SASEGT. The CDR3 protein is CASSEAVAVSYEQYF. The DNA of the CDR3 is TGTGCCAGCAGTGAAGCGGTGGCAGTATCCTACGAGCAGTACTTC.

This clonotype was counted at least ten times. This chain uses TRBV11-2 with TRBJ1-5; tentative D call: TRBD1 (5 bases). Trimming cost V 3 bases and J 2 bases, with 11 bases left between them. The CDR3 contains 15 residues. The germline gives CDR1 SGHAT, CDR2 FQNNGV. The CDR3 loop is CASSFAGSRNQPQHF. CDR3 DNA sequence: TGTGCCAGCAGCTTCGCAGGGTCCCGCAATCAGCCCCAGCATTTT.

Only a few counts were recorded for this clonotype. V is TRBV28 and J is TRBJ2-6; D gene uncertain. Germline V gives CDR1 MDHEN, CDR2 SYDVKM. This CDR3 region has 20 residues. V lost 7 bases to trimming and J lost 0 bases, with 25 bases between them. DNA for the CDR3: TGTGCCAGCAAACGGCTATTAGGACGTTCCGCCAGCTCTGGGGCCAACGTCCTGACTTTC. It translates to CASKRLLGRSASSGANVLTF.

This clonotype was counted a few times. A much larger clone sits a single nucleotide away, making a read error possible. In DNA, the CDR3 is TGTGCCAGCAGTTACAGGAGCACTGAAGCTTTCTTT. It codes for CASSYRSTEAFF. The J gene is TRBJ1-1, the V gene TRBV6-6; D gene ambiguous. Trimming cost V 2 bases and J 4 bases, with 5 bases left between them. The V gene's germline CDR1 is MNHNY and CDR2 SVGAGI (reference sequence). The CDR3 runs 12 residues.

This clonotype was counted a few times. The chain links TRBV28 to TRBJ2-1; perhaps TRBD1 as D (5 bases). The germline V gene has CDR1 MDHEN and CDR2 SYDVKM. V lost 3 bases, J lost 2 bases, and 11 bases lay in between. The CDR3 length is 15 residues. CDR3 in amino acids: CASSLGPLAYNEQFF. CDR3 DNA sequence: TGTGCCAGCAGTTTGGGGCCCCTCGCCTACAATGAGCAGTTCTTC.

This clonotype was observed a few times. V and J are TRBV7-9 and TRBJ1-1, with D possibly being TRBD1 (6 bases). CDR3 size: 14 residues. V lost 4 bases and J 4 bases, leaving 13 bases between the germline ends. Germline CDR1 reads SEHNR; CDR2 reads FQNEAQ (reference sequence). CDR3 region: CASSWRQGLTEAFF. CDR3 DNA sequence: TGTGCCAGCAGCTGGAGGCAGGGGCTCACTGAAGCTTTCTTT. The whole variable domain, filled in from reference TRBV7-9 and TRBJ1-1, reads DTGVSQNPRHKITKRGQNVTFRCDPISEHNRLYWYRQTLGQGPEFLTYFQNEAQLEKSRLLSDRFSAERPKGSFSTLEIQRTEQGDSAMYLCASSWRQGLTEAFFGQGTRLTVV.

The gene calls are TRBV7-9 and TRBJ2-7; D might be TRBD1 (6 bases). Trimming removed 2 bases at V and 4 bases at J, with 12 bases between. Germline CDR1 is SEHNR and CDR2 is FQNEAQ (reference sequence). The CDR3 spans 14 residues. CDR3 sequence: CASSLRQDSYEQYF. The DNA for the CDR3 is TGTGCCAGCAGCTTAAGACAGGATTCGTACGAGCAGTACTTC.

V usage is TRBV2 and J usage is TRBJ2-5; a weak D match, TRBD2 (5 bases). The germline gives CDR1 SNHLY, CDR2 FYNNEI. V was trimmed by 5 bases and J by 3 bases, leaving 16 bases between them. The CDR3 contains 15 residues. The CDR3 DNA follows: TGTGCCAGCAGTCGGCTTTTCTTTAGCGAAGAGACCCAGTACTTC. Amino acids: CASSRLFFSEETQYF.

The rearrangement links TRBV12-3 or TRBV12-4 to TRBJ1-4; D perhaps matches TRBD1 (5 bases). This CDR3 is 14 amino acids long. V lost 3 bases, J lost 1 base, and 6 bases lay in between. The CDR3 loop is CASSFGGTNEKLFF. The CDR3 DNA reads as TGTGCCAGCAGTTTTGGGGGAACTAATGAAAAACTGTTTTTT.

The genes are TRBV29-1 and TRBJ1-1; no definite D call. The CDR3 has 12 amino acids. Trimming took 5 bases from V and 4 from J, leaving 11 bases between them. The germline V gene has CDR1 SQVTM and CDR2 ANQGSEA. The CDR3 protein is CSVTGFATEAFF. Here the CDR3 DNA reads TGCAGCGTTACCGGTTTCGCCACTGAAGCTTTCTTT.

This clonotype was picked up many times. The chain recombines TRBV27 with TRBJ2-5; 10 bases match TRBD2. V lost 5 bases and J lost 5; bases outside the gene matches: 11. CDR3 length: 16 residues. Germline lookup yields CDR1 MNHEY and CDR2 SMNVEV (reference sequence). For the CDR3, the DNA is TGTGCCAGCAGTAAACTAAGCGGGGGGGCCTTCGAGACCCAGTACTTC. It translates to CASSKLSGGAFETQYF.

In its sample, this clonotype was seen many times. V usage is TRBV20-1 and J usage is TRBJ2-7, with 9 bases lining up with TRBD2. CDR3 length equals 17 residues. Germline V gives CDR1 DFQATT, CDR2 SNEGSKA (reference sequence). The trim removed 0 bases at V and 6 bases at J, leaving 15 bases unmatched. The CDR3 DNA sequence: TGCAGTGCTAGAGATTGGGGTAGCGGGAGATCCTTGGGCGAGCAGTACTTC. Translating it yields CSARDWGSGRSLGEQYF.

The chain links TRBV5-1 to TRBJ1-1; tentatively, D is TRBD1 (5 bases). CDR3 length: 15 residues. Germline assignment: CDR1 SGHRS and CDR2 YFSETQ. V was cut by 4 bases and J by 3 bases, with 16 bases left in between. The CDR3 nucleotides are TGCGCCAGCAGCCCTACGGGGGGGATATACACTGAAGCTTTCTTT. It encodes CASSPTGGIYTEAFF.

CDR3 DNA sequence: TGTGCCAGCAGGGTCTCCGGGACTAGAGATACGCAGTATTTT. Protein: CASRVSGTRDTQYF. This sequence joins TRBV6-1 and TRBJ2-3, with 8 bases that match TRBD2. Germline-derived CDR1 and CDR2 are MNHNS and SASEGT. V lost 6 bases to trimming and J lost 5 bases; unmatched junction nucleotides: 7. This CDR3 has 14 residues.

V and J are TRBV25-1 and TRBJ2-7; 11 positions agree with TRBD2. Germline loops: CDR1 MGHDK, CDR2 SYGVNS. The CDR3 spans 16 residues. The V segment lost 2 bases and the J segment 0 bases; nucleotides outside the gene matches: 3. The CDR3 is CASSETSGRNSYEQYF. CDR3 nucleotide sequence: TGTGCCAGCAGTGAAACTAGCGGGAGAAACTCCTACGAGCAGTACTTC.